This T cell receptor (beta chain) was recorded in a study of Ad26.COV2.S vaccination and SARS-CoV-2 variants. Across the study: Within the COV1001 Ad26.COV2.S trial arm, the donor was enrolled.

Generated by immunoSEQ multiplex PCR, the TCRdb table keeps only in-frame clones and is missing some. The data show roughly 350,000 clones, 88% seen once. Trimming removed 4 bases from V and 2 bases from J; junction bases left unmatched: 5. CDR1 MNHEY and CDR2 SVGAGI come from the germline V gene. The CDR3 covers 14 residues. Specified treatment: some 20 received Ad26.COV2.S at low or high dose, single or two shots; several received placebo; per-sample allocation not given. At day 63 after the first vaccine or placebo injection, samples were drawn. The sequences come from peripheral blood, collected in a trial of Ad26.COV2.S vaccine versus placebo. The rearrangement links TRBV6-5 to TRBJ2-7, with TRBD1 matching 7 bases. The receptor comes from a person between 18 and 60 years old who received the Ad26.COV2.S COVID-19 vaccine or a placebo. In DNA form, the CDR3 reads TGTGCCAGCAGTTTTAGGACAGGCCCCTACGAGCAGTACTTC. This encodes CASSFRTGPYEQYF.